A single sample gave rise to the 29 T cell receptor beta chains below, sequenced in a study of CD8 T cells in Susac syndrome. Random-hexamer reverse transcription was applied to about 0.45 to 1 ug RNA. Using its own MiXCR run on the immunoSEQ multiplex PCR reads, TCRdb lists one record per CDR3 protein. The sample contains around 230,000 distinct CDR3 sequences, about 96% of which appear only once. The specimen sequenced was CD4+ T cells from PBMCs. These receptors all come from a human donor with Susac syndrome.

V is TRBV4-1 and J is TRBJ2-1; the D gene is possibly TRBD1 (5 bases). The CDR3 is 14 residues long. Germline V gene lookup returns CDR1 MGHRA and CDR2 YSYEKL. Between the trimmed V and J ends, which lost 2 bases and 11 bases, there was a span of 16 bases. CDR3 residues: CASSQIGPGKKQFF. The CDR3 DNA follows: TGCGCCAGCAGCCAAATTGGGCCAGGGAAAAAGCAGTTCTTC.

The rearrangement links TRBV10-2 to TRBJ1-5; D is possibly TRBD1 (5 bases). Per germline, CDR1 WSHSY and CDR2 SAAADI. The CDR3 length is 16 residues. The V and J ends lost 6 bases and 4 bases respectively, with 19 bases between them. The CDR3 spells CASSVRDVRSNQPQHF. The CDR3 bases are TGCGCCAGCAGCGTTCGGGACGTCAGGAGTAATCAGCCCCAGCATTTT.

This chain links TRBV9 with TRBJ2-7; 7 bases are a match to TRBD1. The germline gives CDR1 SGDLS, CDR2 YYNGEE. Trimming at V came to 4 bases and at J to 6 bases, leaving 10 bases not matched to a gene. The CDR3 length is 14 residues. The CDR3 is CASSSWTGEGEQYF. The CDR3 nucleotides read TGTGCCAGCAGCTCATGGACAGGTGAGGGCGAGCAGTACTTC.

The chain uses TRBV7-3 and TRBJ2-7; a weak D match, TRBD1 (6 bases). The CDR3 loop spans 14 amino acids. Trimming left V 0 bases short and J 5 bases short, with 11 bases between. Germline lookup yields CDR1 SGHTA and CDR2 FQGTGA. CDR3 in DNA: TGTGCCAGCAGCTTAACAGGGGGTCGGAACGAGCAGTACTTC. Protein sequence: CASSLTGGRNEQYF.

The rearrangement links TRBV3-1 to TRBJ2-1; 9 bases agree with TRBD2. The CDR3 covers 16 residues. The germline V gene has CDR1 LGHDT and CDR2 YNNKEL (reference sequence). J was trimmed by 10 bases and V by 5 bases; bases with no gene match: 15. CDR3 coding DNA: TGTGCCAGCAGCGAAAGGACTAGCGCCACCGCTCCCGAGCAGTTCTTC. Translating it yields CASSERTSATAPEQFF.

This clonotype was counted a few times. The chain carries TRBV12-3 or TRBV12-4 and TRBJ1-1; tentatively, D is TRBD1 (6 bases). V was cut by 6 bases and J by 1 base, with 12 bases left in between. The CDR3 has 14 residues. In nucleotides, the CDR3 is TGTGCCAGCAGCCCACAGGGCTCGAACACTGAAGCTTTCTTT. This encodes CASSPQGSNTEAFF.

Here the CDR3 DNA reads TGTGCCTGGAACGGGGGCCAGGCGGACATATACAATGAGCAGTTCTTC. This encodes CAWNGGQADIYNEQFF. The chain couples TRBV30 to TRBJ2-1; the D call may be TRBD1 or TRBD2 (6 bases each). Germline V CDR1 and CDR2: GTSNPN, SVGIG (reference sequence). The CDR3 runs 16 residues. The germline V and J ends were trimmed by 4 bases and 4 bases, with 20 bases remaining between them.

The rearrangement joins TRBV5-1 to TRBJ2-1, with TRBD2 identical over 10 bases. The CDR3 sequence is 15 residues long. The trim removed 0 bases at V and 9 bases at J, leaving 6 bases unmatched. Germline V gene lookup returns CDR1 SGHRS and CDR2 YFSETQ. The CDR3 DNA is TGCGCCAGCAGCTTGGGTCCTAGCGGGAGAGTTGAGCAGTTCTTC. Amino acid sequence: CASSLGPSGRVEQFF.

The genes are TRBV29-1 and TRBJ1-2; tentatively, D is TRBD1 (5 bases). This CDR3 has 15 amino acids. Germline loops: CDR1 SQVTM, CDR2 ANQGSEA. The ends were cut back, 5 bases at V and 4 bases at J, with 20 bases in the middle. The CDR3 DNA follows: TGCAGCGTTCACCGGATGGACGGCCAGGGCTATGGCTACACCTTC. This encodes CSVHRMDGQGYGYTF.

The CDR3 DNA is TGTGCCAGCAGCTTATTAGCGGGAGGGCCTGATACGCAGTATTTT. This sequence encodes CASSLLAGGPDTQYF. The gene calls are TRBV7-3 and TRBJ2-3; 11 nucleotides line up with TRBD2. Germline V CDR1 and CDR2: SGHTA, FQGTGA. After removal of 2 bases from V and 6 bases from J, the junction contained 4 bases not matched to a gene. This CDR3 has 15 residues.

J is TRBJ2-1 and V is TRBV6-6; 7 bases fit TRBD2. Looked up from germline, CDR1 is MNHNY and CDR2 is SVGAGI (reference sequence). There are 15 residues in the CDR3. The V segment lost 2 bases and the J segment 3 bases; nucleotides outside the gene matches: 4. CDR3 sequence (DNA): TGTGCCAGCAGTTACGTCCTAGCGGACTACAATGAGCAGTTCTTC. The encoded protein is CASSYVLADYNEQFF.

The J gene is TRBJ2-7, the V gene TRBV12-3 or TRBV12-4, with 7 nucleotides matching TRBD1. J lost 1 base, V lost 5 bases, and 8 bases had no gene match. The CDR3 totals 15 residues. The CDR3 reads CASSLQGSLSYEQYF. CDR3 sequence (DNA): TGTGCCAGCAGTCTACAGGGGTCCCTTTCCTACGAGCAGTACTTC.

The CDR3 bases are TGTGCCAGCAGTTCAACAGGTTATAGCAATCAGCCCCAGCATTTT. It specifies CASSSTGYSNQPQHF. This chain connects TRBV12-3 or TRBV12-4 to TRBJ1-5, with D possibly being TRBD1 (5 bases). The CDR3 contains 15 residues. V lost 4 bases and J lost 0, with 10 bases in between.

The rearrangement joins TRBV2 to TRBJ1-1; tentatively, D is TRBD1 (6 bases). This CDR3 region has 16 residues. Germline-derived CDR1 and CDR2 are SNHLY and FYNNEI. The germline V and J ends were trimmed by 7 bases and 3 bases, with 21 bases remaining between them. In DNA, the CDR3 is TGTGCCAGCAAAGGGGGAAGGAGAGGCCGGGACACTGAAGCTTTCTTT. Protein sequence: CASKGGRRGRDTEAFF.

This sequence joins TRBV12-3 or TRBV12-4 and TRBJ2-7; 10 bases map to TRBD1. Trimming at V came to 6 bases and at J to 6 bases, leaving 5 bases not matched to a gene. CDR3 size: 13 residues. Here the CDR3 reads CASRDRGLGEQYF. As DNA, the CDR3 is TGTGCCAGCAGAGACAGGGGGCTAGGCGAGCAGTACTTC.

The genes are TRBV11-2 and TRBJ1-1; D not resolved. This CDR3 has 15 residues. Germline CDR1 reads SGHAT; CDR2 reads FQNNGV. V was trimmed by 5 bases and J by 0 bases, leaving 13 bases between them. In nucleotides, the CDR3 is TGTGCCAGCAGCACCCGGTTTCTAATGAACACTGAAGCTTTCTTT. It is translated as CASSTRFLMNTEAFF.

This clonotype was recorded only once. The V call is TRBV27, the J call TRBJ1-1; 8 nucleotides match TRBD1. The CDR3 is 15 residues long. V was clipped by 6 bases and J by 1 base; unmatched bases: 7. The germline gives CDR1 MNHEY, CDR2 SMNVEV (reference sequence). The CDR3 DNA reads TGTGCCAGCAGCAGGGGGCCGACAGCGAACACTGAAGCTTTCTTT. This encodes CASSRGPTANTEAFF.

The CDR3 sequence: CASSSGALGKLFF. The CDR3 nucleotides read TGTGCCAGCAGTTCCGGTGCCTTGGGAAAACTGTTTTTT. The V call is TRBV12-3 or TRBV12-4, the J call TRBJ1-4; D unresolved. This CDR3 comprises 13 residues. Trimming shortened V by 4 bases and J by 10 bases, and 13 bases separated the two germline ends.

This chain joins TRBV7-2 and TRBJ2-1; perhaps TRBD1 as D (5 bases). Trimming removed 5 bases at V and 4 bases at J, with 15 bases between. There are 15 residues in the CDR3. Per the germline V gene, CDR1 is SGHTA and CDR2 is FQGNSA. CDR3 sequence: CASSRRGTEYNEQFF. The DNA for the CDR3 is TGTGCCAGCAGCCGTAGGGGAACAGAGTACAATGAGCAGTTCTTC. Complete variable domain (other parts from reference TRBV7-2 and TRBJ2-1): GAGVSQSPSNKVTEKGKDVELRCDPISGHTALYWYRQSLGQGLEFLIYFQGNSAPDKSGLPSDRFSAERTGGSVSTLTIQRTQQEDSAVYLCASSRRGTEYNEQFFGPGTRLTVL.

This chain links TRBV3-1 with TRBJ1-1; D is perhaps TRBD1 (5 bases). The CDR3 totals 16 residues. V was pared by 6 bases and J by 0 bases, with 17 bases between. CDR1 and CDR2 from the germline V gene are LGHDT and YNNKEL (reference sequence). The CDR3 reads CASSGHSASMNTEAFF. The CDR3 bases are TGTGCCAGCAGTGGACATTCAGCGTCGATGAACACTGAAGCTTTCTTT.

DNA of the CDR3: TGTGCCATCACAGGGATGACTGAAGCTTTCTTT. This translates into CAITGMTEAFF. The chain joins TRBV28 to TRBJ1-1; possible D gene TRBD1, 6 bases. The CDR3 runs 11 residues. Trimming removed 10 bases from V and 5 bases from J, with 11 bases in between. CDR1 MDHEN and CDR2 SYDVKM come from the germline V gene.

CDR3 sequence reads: CASSTRALPGEQYF. The CDR3 region has the DNA TGTGCCAGCAGCACCCGGGCATTGCCGGGGGAGCAGTACTTC. The rearrangement links TRBV9 to TRBJ2-7; possibly TRBD2 for D (5 bases). The CDR3 totals 14 residues. V shed 4 bases and J shed 7 bases, with 18 bases lying between them. CDR1 is SGDLS and CDR2 is YYNGEE in the germline V gene.

The V gene is TRBV3-1, the J gene TRBJ2-7; unclear D gene. Trimming removed 1 base from V and 6 bases from J, with 19 bases in between. CDR3 length equals 16 residues. CDR1 is LGHDT and CDR2 is YNNKEL in the germline V gene (reference sequence). This CDR3 is CASSQVGFARPGEQYF. The CDR3 nucleotides read TGTGCCAGCAGCCAAGTTGGGTTTGCCCGTCCTGGCGAGCAGTACTTC.

The chain couples TRBV3-1 to TRBJ1-1, with no clear D. From germline, CDR1 is LGHDT and CDR2 YNNKEL (reference sequence). The CDR3 is 13 residues long. Trimming took off 7 bases at V and 4 bases at J, with 13 bases between the two ends. CDR3 sequence: CASTHSEATEAFF. The CDR3 DNA reads TGTGCCAGCACCCACAGTGAGGCCACTGAAGCTTTCTTT.

The chain links TRBV28 to TRBJ1-2; perhaps TRBD1 as D (5 bases). The length of the CDR3 is 16 residues. V lost 1 base and J lost 4, with 16 bases in between. CDR1 is MDHEN, CDR2 SYDVKM, per germline. The CDR3 DNA reads as TGTGCCAGCAGTTTATTTCGCGGCGGGGCCTTCTATGGCTACACCTTC. Translated, it gives CASSLFRGGAFYGYTF.

The V and J genes are TRBV7-3 and TRBJ2-5; 9 positions match TRBD2. V lost 5 bases and J lost 5; bases outside the gene matches: 15. Looked up from germline, CDR1 is SGHTA and CDR2 is FQGTGA. The CDR3 extends over 17 amino acids. As DNA, the CDR3 is TGTGCCAGCAGCACCCATGGCGGGAGGGCCTTTGGGGAGACCCAGTACTTC. It specifies CASSTHGGRAFGETQYF.

The CDR3 DNA reads as TGCGCCAGCAGCCAAGAGGGAGGGAGCGCCAAAAACATTCAGTACTTC. This codes for CASSQEGGSAKNIQYF. The chain is built from TRBV4-1 and TRBJ2-4; the match to TRBD2 covers 7 bases. Germline assignment: CDR1 MGHRA and CDR2 YSYEKL. The CDR3 runs 16 residues. V was clipped by 0 bases and J by 1 base; unmatched bases: 3.

The V call is TRBV7-9, the J call TRBJ2-1, with D possibly being TRBD1 (6 bases). The CDR3 has 15 residues. The ends were cut back, 6 bases at V and 6 bases at J, with 18 bases in the middle. Germline V gene sequence: CDR1 SEHNR, CDR2 FQNEAQ (reference sequence). CDR3 region: CASSRSPGAGNEQFF. DNA for the CDR3: TGTGCCAGCAGTCGTTCGCCAGGGGCGGGCAATGAGCAGTTCTTC.

The chain combines TRBV29-1 with TRBJ2-7, with D perhaps matching TRBD2 (6 bases). The length of the CDR3 is 13 residues. V gave up 7 bases and J gave up 5 bases, with 18 bases separating them. Germline CDR1 SQVTM, CDR2 ANQGSEA. CDR3 sequence reads: CSASGLLPHEQYF. As DNA, the CDR3 is TGCAGCGCTTCGGGACTCCTGCCCCACGAGCAGTACTTC.